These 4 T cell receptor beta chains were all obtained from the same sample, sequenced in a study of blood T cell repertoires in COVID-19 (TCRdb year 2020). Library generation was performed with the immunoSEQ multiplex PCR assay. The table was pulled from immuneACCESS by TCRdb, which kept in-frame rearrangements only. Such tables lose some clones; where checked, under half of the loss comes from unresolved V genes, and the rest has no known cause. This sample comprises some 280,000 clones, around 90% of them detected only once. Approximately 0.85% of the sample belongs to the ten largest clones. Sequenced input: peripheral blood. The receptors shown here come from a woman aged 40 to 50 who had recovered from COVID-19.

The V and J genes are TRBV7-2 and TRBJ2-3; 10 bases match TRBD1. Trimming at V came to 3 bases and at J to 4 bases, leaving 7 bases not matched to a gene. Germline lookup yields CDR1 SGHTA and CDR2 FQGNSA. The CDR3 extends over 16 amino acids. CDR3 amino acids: CASSFPGQGISDTQYF. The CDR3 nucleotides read TGTGCCAGCAGCTTCCCGGGACAGGGGATTTCAGATACGCAGTATTTT.

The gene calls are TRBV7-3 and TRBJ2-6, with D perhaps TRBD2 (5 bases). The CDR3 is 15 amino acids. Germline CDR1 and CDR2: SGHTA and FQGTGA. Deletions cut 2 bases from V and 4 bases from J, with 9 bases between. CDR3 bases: TGTGCCAGCAGCTTACACGGGAACGGGGCCAACGTCCTGACTTTC. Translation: CASSLHGNGANVLTF.

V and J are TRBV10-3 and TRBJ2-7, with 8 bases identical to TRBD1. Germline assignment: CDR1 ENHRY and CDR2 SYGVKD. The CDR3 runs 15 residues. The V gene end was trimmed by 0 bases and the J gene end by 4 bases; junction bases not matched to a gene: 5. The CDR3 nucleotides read TGTGCCATCAGTGAGTCGATGGACAGGGCATACGAGCAGTACTTC. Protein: CAISESMDRAYEQYF.

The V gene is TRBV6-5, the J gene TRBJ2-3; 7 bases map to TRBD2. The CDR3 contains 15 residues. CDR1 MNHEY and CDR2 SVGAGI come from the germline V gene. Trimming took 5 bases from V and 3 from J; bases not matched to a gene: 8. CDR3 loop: CASSPLVGRTDTQYF. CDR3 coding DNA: TGTGCCAGCAGTCCCCTCGTCGGGAGGACAGATACGCAGTATTTT.